This T cell receptor (beta chain) originates from a study of monozygotic twins with inflammatory bowel disease. Overall study findings and caveats: Possibly reflecting limited power, no difference in repertoire similarity was found between concordant and discordant twins. Some repertoire variability may stem from patients' differing immunosuppressive treatments.

The V gene's germline CDR1 is SGHTA and CDR2 FQGNSA. There are 13 residues in the CDR3. Added by template switching were UMIs that each held a 6-nucleotide sample barcode. Nested amplification of TCRalpha and TCRbeta cDNA involved two PCRs of approximately 16 and 10 cycles. Reanalyzing the 5' RACE reads, TCRdb keeps one entry per CDR3 protein, without DNA. The sample includes some 100,000 distinct CDR3 sequences. Concerning this clonotype itself: What it recognizes is unknown.

The chain links TRBV7-2 to TRBJ2-7. The specimen was blood. The clonotype was recovered from a human donor with ulcerative colitis or Crohn's disease, or a healthy co-twin of an affected twin (not recorded which). The CDR3: CASSLQETYEQYF.